This record looks at one TCR beta chain sequence and its context. What it binds is not known. The record originates from a study of blood T cells in healthy people across ages. The use of a sample-barcoded 5' primer and a J-beta primer mix characterized a second PCR of 7 to 11 cycles. TCRdb ran MiXCR on the 5' RACE reads and lists one entry per CDR3 protein. Among roughly 680,000 distinct CDR3 sequences listed, around 50% were seen once. Whole-study findings and limits: Underestimates were what the diversity estimates from one million T cells were considered to be.

The source material was blood. This clonotype was sampled from a woman older than 75 in good health.

CDR3 in amino acids: CASRPTGGDGYTF. The DNA of the CDR3 is TGTGCCAGCAGGCCTACAGGAGGGGATGGCTACACCTTC. The chain carries TRBV4-2 and TRBJ1-2; possibly TRBD1 for D (5 bases). The ends were cut back, 6 bases at V and 6 bases at J, with 14 bases in the middle. The CDR3 totals 13 residues. CDR1 is LGHNA and CDR2 is YNFKEQ in the germline V gene.